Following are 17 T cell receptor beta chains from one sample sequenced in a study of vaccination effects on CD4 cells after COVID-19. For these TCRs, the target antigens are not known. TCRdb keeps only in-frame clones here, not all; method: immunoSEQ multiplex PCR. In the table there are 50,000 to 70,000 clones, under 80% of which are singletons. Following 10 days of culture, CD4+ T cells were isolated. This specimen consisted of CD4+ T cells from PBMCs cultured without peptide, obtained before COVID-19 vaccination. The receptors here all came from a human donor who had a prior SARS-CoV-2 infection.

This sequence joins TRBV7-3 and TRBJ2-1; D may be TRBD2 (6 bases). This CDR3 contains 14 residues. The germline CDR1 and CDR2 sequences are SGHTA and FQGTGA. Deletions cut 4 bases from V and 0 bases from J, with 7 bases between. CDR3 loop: CASSSGSSYNEQFF. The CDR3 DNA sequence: TGTGCCAGCAGCTCCGGGAGCTCCTACAATGAGCAGTTCTTC.

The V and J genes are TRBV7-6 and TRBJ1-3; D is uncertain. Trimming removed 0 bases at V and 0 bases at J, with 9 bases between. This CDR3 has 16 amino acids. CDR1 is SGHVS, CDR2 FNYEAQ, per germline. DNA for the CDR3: TGTGCCAGCAGCTTAGCTCCACTGGTCTCTGGAAACACCATATATTTT. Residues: CASSLAPLVSGNTIYF.

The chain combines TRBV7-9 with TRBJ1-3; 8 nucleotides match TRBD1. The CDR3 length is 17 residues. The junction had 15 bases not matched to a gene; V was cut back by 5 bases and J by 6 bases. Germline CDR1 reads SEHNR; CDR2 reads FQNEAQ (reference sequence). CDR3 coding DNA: TGTGCCAGCAGCCATAACGCCGGGACAGGACGTGCAAACACCATATATTTT. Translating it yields CASSHNAGTGRANTIYF.

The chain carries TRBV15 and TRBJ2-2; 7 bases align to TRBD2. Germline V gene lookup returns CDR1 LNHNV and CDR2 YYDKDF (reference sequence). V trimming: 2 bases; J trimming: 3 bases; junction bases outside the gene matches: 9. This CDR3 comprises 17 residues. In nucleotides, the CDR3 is TGTGCCACCAGCAGATCACCCCAGCGGGATGACACCGGGGAGCTGTTTTTT. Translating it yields CATSRSPQRDDTGELFF.

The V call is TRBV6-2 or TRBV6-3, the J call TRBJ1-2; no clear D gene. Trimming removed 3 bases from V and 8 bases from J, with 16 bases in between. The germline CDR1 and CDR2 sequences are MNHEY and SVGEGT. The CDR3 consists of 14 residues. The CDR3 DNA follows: TGTGCCAGCAGTTATAGAGGGAATAACGGCGGCTACACCTTC. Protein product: CASSYRGNNGGYTF.

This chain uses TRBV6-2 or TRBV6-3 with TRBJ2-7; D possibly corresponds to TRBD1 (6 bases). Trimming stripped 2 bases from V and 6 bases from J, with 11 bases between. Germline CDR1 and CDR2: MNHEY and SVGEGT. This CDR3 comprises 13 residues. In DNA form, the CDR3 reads TGTGCCAGCAGTTACAACAGGGCTGGCGAGCAGTACTTC. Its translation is CASSYNRAGEQYF.

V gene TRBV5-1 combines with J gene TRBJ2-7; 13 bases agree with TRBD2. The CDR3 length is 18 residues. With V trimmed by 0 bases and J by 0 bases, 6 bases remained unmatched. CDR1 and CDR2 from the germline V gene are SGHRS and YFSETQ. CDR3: CASSLDPTSGGLSYEQYF. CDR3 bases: TGCGCCAGCAGCTTGGATCCGACTAGCGGGGGGCTCTCCTACGAGCAGTACTTC. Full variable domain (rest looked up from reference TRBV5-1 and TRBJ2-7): KAGVTQTPRYLIKTRGQQVTLSCSPISGHRSVSWYQQTPGQGLQFLFEYFSETQRNKGNFPGRFSGRQFSNSRSEMNVSTLELGDSALYLCASSLDPTSGGLSYEQYFGPGTRLTVT.

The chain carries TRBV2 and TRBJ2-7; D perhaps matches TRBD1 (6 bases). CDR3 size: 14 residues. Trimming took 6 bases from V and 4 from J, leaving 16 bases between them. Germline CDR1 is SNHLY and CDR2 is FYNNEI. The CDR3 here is CASSRTVYLYEQYF. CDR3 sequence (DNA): TGTGCCAGCAGCCGGACAGTTTATCTTTACGAGCAGTACTTC.

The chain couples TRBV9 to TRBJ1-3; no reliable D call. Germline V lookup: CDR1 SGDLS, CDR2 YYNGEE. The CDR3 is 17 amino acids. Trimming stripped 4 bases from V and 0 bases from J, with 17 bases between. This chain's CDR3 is CASSPRPVTNSGNTIYF. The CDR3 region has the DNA TGTGCCAGCAGCCCCCGGCCTGTGACAAACTCTGGAAACACCATATATTTT.

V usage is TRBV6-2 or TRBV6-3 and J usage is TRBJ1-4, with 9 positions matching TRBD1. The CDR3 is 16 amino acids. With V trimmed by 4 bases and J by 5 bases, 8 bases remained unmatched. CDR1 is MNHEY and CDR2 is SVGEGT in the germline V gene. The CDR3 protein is CASSSTDRGENEKLFF. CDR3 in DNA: TGTGCCAGCAGTTCAACGGACAGGGGAGAAAATGAAAAACTGTTTTTT.

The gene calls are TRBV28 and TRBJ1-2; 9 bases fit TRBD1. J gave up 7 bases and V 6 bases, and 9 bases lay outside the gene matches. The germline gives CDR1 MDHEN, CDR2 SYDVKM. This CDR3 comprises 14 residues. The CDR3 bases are TGTGCCAGCAGATATACAGGGGGCGCGGGTGGCTACACCTTC. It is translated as CASRYTGGAGGYTF.

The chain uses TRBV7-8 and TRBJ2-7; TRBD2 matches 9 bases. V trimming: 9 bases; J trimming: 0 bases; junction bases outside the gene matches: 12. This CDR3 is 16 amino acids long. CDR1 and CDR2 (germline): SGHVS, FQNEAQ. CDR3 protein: CASKATSGPSSYEQYF. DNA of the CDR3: TGTGCCAGTAAGGCGACTAGCGGACCAAGCTCCTACGAGCAGTACTTC.

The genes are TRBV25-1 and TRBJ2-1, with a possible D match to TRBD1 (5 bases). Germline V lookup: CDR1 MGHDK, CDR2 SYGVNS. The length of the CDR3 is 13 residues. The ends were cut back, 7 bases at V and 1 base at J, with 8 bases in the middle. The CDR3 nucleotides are TGTGCCAGCACTACAGGTTCCTACAATGAGCAGTTCTTC. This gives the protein CASTTGSYNEQFF.

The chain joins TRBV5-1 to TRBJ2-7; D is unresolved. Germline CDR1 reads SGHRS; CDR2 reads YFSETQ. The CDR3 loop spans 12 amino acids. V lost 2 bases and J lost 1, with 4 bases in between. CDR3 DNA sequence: TGCGCCAGCAGCTTAACATCCTACGAGCAGTACTTC. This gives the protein CASSLTSYEQYF.

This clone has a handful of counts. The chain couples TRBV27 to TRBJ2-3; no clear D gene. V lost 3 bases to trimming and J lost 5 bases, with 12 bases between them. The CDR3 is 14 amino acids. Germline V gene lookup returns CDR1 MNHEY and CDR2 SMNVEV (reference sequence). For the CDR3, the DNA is TGTGCCAGCAGTTTTTCGAACTTGGTAGATACGCAGTATTTT. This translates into CASSFSNLVDTQYF.

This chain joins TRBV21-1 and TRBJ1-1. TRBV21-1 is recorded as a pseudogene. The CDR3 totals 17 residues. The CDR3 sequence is CASPKGHSGVSNTEAFF. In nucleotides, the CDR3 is TGTGCCAGCCCAAAAGGACACTCGGGAGTTTCGAACACTGAAGCTTTCTTT.

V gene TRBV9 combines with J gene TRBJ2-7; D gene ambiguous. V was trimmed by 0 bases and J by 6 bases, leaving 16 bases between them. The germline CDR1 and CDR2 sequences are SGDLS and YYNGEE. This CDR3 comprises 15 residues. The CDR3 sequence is CASSVGGNPSGEQYF. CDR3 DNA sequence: TGTGCCAGCAGCGTAGGTGGGAATCCCTCTGGCGAGCAGTACTTC. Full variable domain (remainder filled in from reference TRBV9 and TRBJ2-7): DSGVTQTPKHLITATGQRVTLRCSPRSGDLSVYWYQQSLDQGLQFLIQYYNGEERAKGNILERFSAQQFPDLHSELNLSSLELGDSALYFCASSVGGNPSGEQYFGPGTRLTVT.